The 5 T cell receptor beta chains presented below share a single source sample, sequenced in a study of T cells in localized non-small cell lung cancer. The table came from immunoSEQ multiplex PCR; TCRdb's copy has only in-frame clones and leaves some out. The data hold 35,000 or so clones, with approximately 90% observed a single time. Sequencing used peripheral blood, obtained before any cancer treatment. The receptors were gathered from a woman aged 40-75 years with stage I lung adenocarcinoma.

The chain employs TRBV7-2 and TRBJ2-5; D call uncertain. Trimming cost V 5 bases and J 4 bases, with 11 bases left between them. The CDR3 is 13 amino acids. Germline-derived CDR1 and CDR2 are SGHTA and FQGNSA. The CDR3 region is CASSPGPIETQYF. CDR3 DNA sequence: TGTGCCAGCAGCCCCGGACCGATAGAGACCCAGTACTTC.

V and J are TRBV12-5 and TRBJ1-5, with D possibly TRBD1 on 5 matching bases. The CDR3 sequence is 17 residues long. The germline V gene encodes CDR1 LGHNT and CDR2 FRNRAP. V was trimmed by 6 bases and J by 6 bases, leaving 24 bases between them. CDR3: CASGGIQGGLVGQPQHF. The CDR3 DNA follows: TGTGCTAGTGGGGGGATCCAGGGCGGGTTAGTGGGTCAGCCCCAGCATTTT.

This clone was observed a single time. The J gene is TRBJ2-3, the V gene TRBV27; no clear D. Germline V gene sequence: CDR1 MNHEY, CDR2 SMNVEV (reference sequence). The V end was cut by 5 bases, the J end by 3 bases, with 12 bases between. The CDR3 has 14 residues. The CDR3 reads CASSPGPRTDTQYF. The CDR3 nucleotides are TGTGCCAGCAGTCCGGGCCCGAGAACAGATACGCAGTATTTT.

The J gene is TRBJ2-7, the V gene TRBV18; 8 bases are shared with TRBD1. This CDR3 has 14 amino acids. V lost 3 bases and J lost 3; bases outside the gene matches: 4. Germline loops: CDR1 KGHSH, CDR2 LQKENI. For the CDR3, the DNA is TGTGCCAGCTCACCTGGCAGGGGGCTCTACGAGCAGTACTTC. It codes for CASSPGRGLYEQYF.

This chain joins TRBV27 and TRBJ2-6; D unresolved. The CDR3 totals 15 residues. Trimming left V 5 bases short and J 3 bases short, with 11 bases between. CDR1 MNHEY and CDR2 SMNVEV come from the germline V gene (reference sequence). CDR3 sequence: CASSLLLGGANVLTF. Here the CDR3 DNA reads TGTGCCAGCAGTCTCCTTTTAGGTGGGGCCAACGTCCTGACTTTC.